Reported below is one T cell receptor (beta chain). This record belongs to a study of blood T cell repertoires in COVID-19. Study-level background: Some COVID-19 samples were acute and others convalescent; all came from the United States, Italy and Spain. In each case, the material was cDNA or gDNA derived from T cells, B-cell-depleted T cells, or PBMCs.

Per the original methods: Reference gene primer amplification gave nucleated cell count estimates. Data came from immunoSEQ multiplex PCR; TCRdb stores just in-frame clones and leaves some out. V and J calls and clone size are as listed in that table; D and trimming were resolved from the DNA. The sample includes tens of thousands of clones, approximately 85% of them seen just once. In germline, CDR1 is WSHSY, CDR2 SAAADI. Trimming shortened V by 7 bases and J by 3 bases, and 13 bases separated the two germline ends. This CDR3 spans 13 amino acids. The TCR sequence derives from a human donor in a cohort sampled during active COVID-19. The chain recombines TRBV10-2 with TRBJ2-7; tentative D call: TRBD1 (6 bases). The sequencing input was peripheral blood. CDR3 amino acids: CASTFDRNYEQYF. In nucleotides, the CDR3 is TGCGCCAGCACTTTCGACAGGAACTACGAGCAGTACTTC.